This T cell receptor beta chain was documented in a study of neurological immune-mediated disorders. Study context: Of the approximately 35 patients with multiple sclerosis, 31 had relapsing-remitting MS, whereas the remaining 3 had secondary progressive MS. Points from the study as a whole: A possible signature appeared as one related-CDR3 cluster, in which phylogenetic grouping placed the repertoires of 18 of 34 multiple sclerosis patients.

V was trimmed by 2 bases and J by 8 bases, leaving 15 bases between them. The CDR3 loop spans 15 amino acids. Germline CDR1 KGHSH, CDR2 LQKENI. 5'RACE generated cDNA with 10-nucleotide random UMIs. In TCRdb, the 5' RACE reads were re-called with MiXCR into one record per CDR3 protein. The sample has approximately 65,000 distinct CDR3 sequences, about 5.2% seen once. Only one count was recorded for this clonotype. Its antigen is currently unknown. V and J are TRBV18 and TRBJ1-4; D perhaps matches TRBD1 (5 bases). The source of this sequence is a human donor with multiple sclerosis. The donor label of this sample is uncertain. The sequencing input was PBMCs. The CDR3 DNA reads TGTGCCAGCTCACCATCTAACCAAAGGACAGAAAAACTGTTTTTT. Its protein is CASSPSNQRTEKLFF.